The next 8 T cell receptor beta chains were all read from a single sample in a study of T-cell reconstitution after alpha-beta-depleted transplantation in children (dated by TCRdb to about 2016). The library was generated by PCR. These reads were obtained on an Illumina HiSeq 2500. Molecular barcoding was employed in the preparation of TCR libraries, with unique molecular identifiers being used to normalize TCRbeta repertoire quantification. TCRdb passed the public sequencing reads through fastp at Q25 and MiXCR, retaining productive beta sequences. Every entry covers one CDR3 protein and lists the most common genes and DNA from its rows. This sample holds 300,000 or so distinct CDR3 sequences; over 8% were observed only once. The ten largest account for around 10% of the sample. The starting material was PBMCs from the stem cell graft donor, obtained from the stem cell graft. These receptors originate from a human donor who donated a stem cell graft to a child with SCID.

This clonotype occurred a few times. The chain carries TRBV7-9 and TRBJ2-7; the match to TRBD2 covers 8 bases. In germline, CDR1 is SEHNR, CDR2 FQNEAQ (reference sequence). Trimming at V came to 1 base and at J to 2 bases, leaving 4 bases not matched to a gene. CDR3 length: 15 residues. The CDR3 region is CASSLVSGTTYEQYF. The CDR3 DNA sequence: TGTGCCAGCAGCTTAGTTAGCGGGACCACCTACGAGCAGTACTTC.

This clonotype was counted many times. The chain uses TRBV27 and TRBJ2-7; D is unclear. Trimming removed 6 bases at V and 5 bases at J, with 20 bases between. CDR1 and CDR2 from the germline V gene are MNHEY and SMNVEV (reference sequence). This CDR3 is built from 15 residues. CDR3: CASSTPARSFHEQYF. The CDR3 region has the DNA TGTGCCAGCAGCACTCCGGCCCGCTCTTTCCACGAGCAGTACTTC.

Notes on this clonotype: An end of the junction does not agree with germline; a read error may underlie this. V is TRBV12-3 or TRBV12-4 and J is TRBJ2-3; D remains ambiguous. There are 12 residues in the CDR3. The CDR3 is CAGREVGDTQYF. The CDR3 bases are TGTGCCGGCAGAGAGGTCGGAGATACGCAGTATTTT.

The rearrangement uses TRBV12-3 or TRBV12-4 and TRBJ2-7; 10 nucleotides match TRBD1. Trimming removed 3 bases from V and 4 bases from J; junction bases left unmatched: 3. The CDR3 has 14 amino acids. CDR3 DNA sequence: TGTGCCAGCAGTTTGACAGGGGGCTGGTACGAGCAGTACTTC. Encoded protein: CASSLTGGWYEQYF.

This clonotype has a handful of counts. The chain recombines TRBV7-9 with TRBJ1-1, with unresolved D. Germline-derived CDR1 and CDR2 are SEHNR and FQNEAQ (reference sequence). The V gene lost 1 base and the J gene lost 4 bases, with 10 bases spanning the gap. The CDR3 is 14 amino acids. CDR3 residues: CASSLVDRGTEAFF. The CDR3, as DNA: TGTGCCAGCAGCTTAGTTGACCGTGGCACTGAAGCTTTCTTT.

This clonotype has at least ten counts. The gene calls are TRBV7-2 and TRBJ1-5, with 7 bases identical to TRBD1. The CDR3 has 14 residues. Unmatched junction bases numbered 3, after V lost 2 bases and J lost 5 bases. CDR1 and CDR2 from the germline V gene are SGHTA and FQGNSA. The CDR3, as DNA: TGTGCCAGCAGCTTACGACAGGGAGATCAGCCCCAGCATTTT. This gives the protein CASSLRQGDQPQHF.

The genes are TRBV9 and TRBJ2-7; 7 bases fit TRBD1. CDR1 and CDR2 from the germline V gene are SGDLS and YYNGEE. This CDR3 region has 13 residues. The J segment lost 7 bases and the V segment lost 4 bases, leaving 8 bases of the junction unmatched. CDR3 sequence reads: CASSLDRVGEQYF. CDR3 DNA: TGTGCCAGCAGCCTTGACAGGGTGGGGGAGCAGTACTTC.

This clonotype was seen a handful of times. The gene calls are TRBV29-1 and TRBJ2-3; D ambiguous. Germline V gives CDR1 SQVTM, CDR2 ANQGSEA. This CDR3 is built from 13 residues. The germline V and J ends were trimmed by 4 bases and 4 bases, with 12 bases remaining between them. The CDR3 coding sequence is TGCAGCGTTGGGTCGCTTAAGGCAGATACGCAGTATTTT. This gives the protein CSVGSLKADTQYF.